These 5 T cell receptor beta chains came from one sample sequenced in a study of post-analysis software for immune sequencing data. Broader study findings: There were roughly 5 TRBV segments more frequent in patients than controls, and TRBV5-6, TRBV5-1 and TRBV20-1 were among them.

These receptors have no known antigen. Unique molecular identifiers tagged the TCR beta cDNA libraries. TCRdb re-derived calls from the PCR reads in MiXCR, one entry per CDR3 protein. This sample has 650,000 to 850,000 distinct CDR3 sequences; under 70% occur once, and the top ten carry approximately 4.5%. Sample: blood. The receptors here all came from a girl aged 10-17 years with multiple sclerosis.

This clonotype was counted only a few times. The chain has TRBV18 and TRBJ2-5; D call uncertain. Germline CDR1 and CDR2: KGHSH and LQKENI. CDR3 size: 10 residues. Deletions cut 8 bases from V and 5 bases from J, with 6 bases between. CDR3 sequence reads: CASAKETQYF. The CDR3 DNA reads as TGTGCCAGCGCGAAGGAGACCCAGTACTTC. Complete variable domain (other parts from reference TRBV18 and TRBJ2-5): NAGVMQNPRHLVRRRGQEARLRCSPMKGHSHVYWYRQLPEEGLKFMVYLQKENIIDESGMPKERFSAEFPKEGPSILRIQQVVRGDSAAYFCASAKETQYFGPGTRLLVL.

This chain joins TRBV29-1 and TRBJ2-4; 10 positions agree with TRBD1. V was pared by 6 bases and J by 10 bases, with 3 bases of the junction left unmatched. CDR3 size: 11 residues. Germline V gives CDR1 SQVTM, CDR2 ANQGSEA. The CDR3 nucleotides read TGCAGCGTCGAGGACAGGGGGATTCAGTACTTC. It is translated as CSVEDRGIQYF.

The chain couples TRBV20-1 to TRBJ2-7; tentatively, D is TRBD2 (7 bases). This CDR3 has 13 amino acids. The germline gives CDR1 DFQATT, CDR2 SNEGSKA (reference sequence). Trimming took off 2 bases at V and 4 bases at J, with 12 bases between the two ends. The CDR3 loop reads CSARPGGGYEQYF. The CDR3 DNA sequence: TGCAGTGCTAGACCGGGGGGCGGGTACGAGCAGTACTTC.

This rearrangement joins TRBV5-1 to TRBJ1-1, with a tentative D call TRBD1 (5 bases). The V and J ends lost 0 bases and 1 base respectively, with 16 bases between them. Germline values: CDR1 SGHRS, CDR2 YFSETQ. This CDR3 has 17 amino acids. The CDR3 DNA follows: TGCGCCAGCAGCTTGGCCATCCGACAGCCTAAGAACACTGAAGCTTTCTTT. Translation: CASSLAIRQPKNTEAFF.

The chain has TRBV6-5 and TRBJ1-4; no firm D call. Deletions cut 2 bases from V and 10 bases from J, with 14 bases between. This CDR3 has 14 residues. Germline loops: CDR1 MNHEY, CDR2 SVGAGI. The CDR3 spells CASSYEMAVGKLFF. CDR3 nucleotides: TGTGCCAGCAGTTACGAGATGGCAGTTGGAAAACTGTTTTTT.